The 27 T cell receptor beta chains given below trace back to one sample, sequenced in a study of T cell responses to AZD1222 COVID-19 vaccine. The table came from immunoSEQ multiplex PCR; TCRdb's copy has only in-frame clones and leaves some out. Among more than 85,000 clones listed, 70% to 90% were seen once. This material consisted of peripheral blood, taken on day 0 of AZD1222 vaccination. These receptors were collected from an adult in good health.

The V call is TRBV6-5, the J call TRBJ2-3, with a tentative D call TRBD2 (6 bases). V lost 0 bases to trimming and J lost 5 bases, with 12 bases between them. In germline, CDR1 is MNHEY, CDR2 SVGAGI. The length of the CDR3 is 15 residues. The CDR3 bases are TGTGCCAGCAGTTACTCGGTCACCGGGAGAGATACGCAGTATTTT. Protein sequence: CASSYSVTGRDTQYF.

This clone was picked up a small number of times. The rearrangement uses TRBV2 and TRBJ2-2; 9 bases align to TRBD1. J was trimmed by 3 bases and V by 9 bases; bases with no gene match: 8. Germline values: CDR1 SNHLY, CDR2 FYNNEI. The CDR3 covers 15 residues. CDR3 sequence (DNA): TGTGCCAGTGTTCGAGACAGGGGGGACACCGGGGAGCTGTTTTTT. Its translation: CASVRDRGDTGELFF. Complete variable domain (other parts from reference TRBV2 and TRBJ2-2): EPEVTQTPSHQVTQMGQEVILRCVPISNHLYFYWYRQILGQKVEFLVSFYNNEISEKSEIFDDQFSVERPDGSNFTLKIRSTKLEDSAMYFCASVRDRGDTGELFFGEGSRLTVL.

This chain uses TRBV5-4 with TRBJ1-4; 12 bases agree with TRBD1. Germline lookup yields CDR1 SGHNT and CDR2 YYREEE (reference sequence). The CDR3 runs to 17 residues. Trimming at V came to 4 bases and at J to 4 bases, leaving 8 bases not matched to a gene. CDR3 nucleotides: TGTGCCAGCAGCCCAGGGACAGGGGGCAGTGGTAATGAAAAACTGTTTTTT. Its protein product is CASSPGTGGSGNEKLFF.

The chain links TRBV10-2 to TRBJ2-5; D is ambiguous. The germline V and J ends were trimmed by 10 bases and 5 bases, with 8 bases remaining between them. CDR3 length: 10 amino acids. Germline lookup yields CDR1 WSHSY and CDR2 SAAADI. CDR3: CATLWETQYF. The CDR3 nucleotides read TGCGCCACCCTATGGGAGACCCAGTACTTC.

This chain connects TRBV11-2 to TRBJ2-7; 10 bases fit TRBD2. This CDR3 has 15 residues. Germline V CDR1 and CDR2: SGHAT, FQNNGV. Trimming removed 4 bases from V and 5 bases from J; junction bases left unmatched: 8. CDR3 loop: CASSSPGLAVDEQYF. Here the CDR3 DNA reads TGTGCCAGCAGCTCCCCCGGACTAGCGGTCGACGAGCAGTACTTC.

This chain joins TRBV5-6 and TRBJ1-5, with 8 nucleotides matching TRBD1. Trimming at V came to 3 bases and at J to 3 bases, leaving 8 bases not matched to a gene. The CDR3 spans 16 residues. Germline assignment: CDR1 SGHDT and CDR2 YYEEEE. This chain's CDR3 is CASSSRTGPNNQPQHF. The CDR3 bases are TGTGCCAGCAGCTCGAGGACAGGGCCAAACAATCAGCCCCAGCATTTT.

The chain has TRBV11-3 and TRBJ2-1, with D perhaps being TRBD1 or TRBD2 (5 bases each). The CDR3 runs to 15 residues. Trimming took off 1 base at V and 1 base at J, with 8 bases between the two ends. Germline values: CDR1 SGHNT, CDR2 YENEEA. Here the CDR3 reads CASSLGGPSYNEQFF. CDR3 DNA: TGTGCCAGCAGCTTAGGGGGACCATCCTACAATGAGCAGTTCTTC. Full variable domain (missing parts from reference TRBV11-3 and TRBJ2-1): EAGVVQSPRYKIIEKKQPVAFWCNPISGHNTLYWYLQNLGQGPELLIRYENEEAVDDSQLPKDRFSAERLKGVDSTLKIQPAELGDSAVYLCASSLGGPSYNEQFFGPGTRLTVL.

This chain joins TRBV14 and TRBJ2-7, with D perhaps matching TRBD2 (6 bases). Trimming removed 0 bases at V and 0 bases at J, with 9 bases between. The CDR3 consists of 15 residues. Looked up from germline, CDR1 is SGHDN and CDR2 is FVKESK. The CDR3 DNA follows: TGTGCCAGCAGCCAAGAGACTAGACTCTCCTACGAGCAGTACTTC. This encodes CASSQETRLSYEQYF.

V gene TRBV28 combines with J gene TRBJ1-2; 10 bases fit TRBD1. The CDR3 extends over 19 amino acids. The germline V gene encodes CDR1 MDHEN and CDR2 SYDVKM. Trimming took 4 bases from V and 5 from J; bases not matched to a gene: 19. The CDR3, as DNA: TGTGCCAGCAGTTCTTTCGGGGGGGGACAGGGGACGATCCTTTATGGCTACACCTTC. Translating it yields CASSSFGGGQGTILYGYTF.

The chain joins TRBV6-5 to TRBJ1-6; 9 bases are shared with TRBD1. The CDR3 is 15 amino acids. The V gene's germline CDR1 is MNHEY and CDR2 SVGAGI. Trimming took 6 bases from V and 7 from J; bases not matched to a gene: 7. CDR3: CASRAGDRVNSPLHF. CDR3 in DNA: TGTGCCAGCAGGGCAGGGGACAGGGTCAATTCACCCCTCCACTTT.

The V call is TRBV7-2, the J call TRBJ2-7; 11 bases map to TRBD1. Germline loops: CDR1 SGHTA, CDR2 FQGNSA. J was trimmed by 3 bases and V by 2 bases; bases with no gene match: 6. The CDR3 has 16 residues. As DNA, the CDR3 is TGTGCCAGCAGCTTATTTGGGACAGGGGGGTTCTACGAGCAGTACTTC. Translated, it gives CASSLFGTGGFYEQYF.

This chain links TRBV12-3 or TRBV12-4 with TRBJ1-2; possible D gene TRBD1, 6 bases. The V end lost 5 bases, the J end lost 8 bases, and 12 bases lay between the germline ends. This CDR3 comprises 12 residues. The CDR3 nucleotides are TGTGCCAGCAGTAAACAGGGTTTCGGCTACACCTTC. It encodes CASSKQGFGYTF.

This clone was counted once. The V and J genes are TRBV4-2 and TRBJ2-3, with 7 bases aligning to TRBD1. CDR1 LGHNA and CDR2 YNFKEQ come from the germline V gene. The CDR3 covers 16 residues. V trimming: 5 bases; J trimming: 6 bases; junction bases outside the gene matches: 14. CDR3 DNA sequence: TGTGCCAGCAGCGAAGGCGGTAGGCAGGGGGTGGATACGCAGTATTTT. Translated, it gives CASSEGGRQGVDTQYF.

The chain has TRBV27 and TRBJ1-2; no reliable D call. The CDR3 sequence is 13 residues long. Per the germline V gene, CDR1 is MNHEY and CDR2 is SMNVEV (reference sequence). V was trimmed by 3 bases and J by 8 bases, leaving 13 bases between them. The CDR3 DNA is TGTGCCAGCAGTTTCAATGACCAGAGGGGCTACACCTTC. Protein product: CASSFNDQRGYTF.

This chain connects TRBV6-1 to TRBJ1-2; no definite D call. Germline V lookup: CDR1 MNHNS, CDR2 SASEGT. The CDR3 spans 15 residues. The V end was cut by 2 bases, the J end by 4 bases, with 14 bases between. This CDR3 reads CASSETRNVPYGYTF. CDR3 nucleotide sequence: TGTGCCAGCAGTGAAACGAGGAACGTGCCCTATGGCTACACCTTC.

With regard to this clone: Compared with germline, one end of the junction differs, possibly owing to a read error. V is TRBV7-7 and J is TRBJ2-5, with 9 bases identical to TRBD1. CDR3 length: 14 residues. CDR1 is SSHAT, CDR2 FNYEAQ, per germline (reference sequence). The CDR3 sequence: CASSPDRGSETQYF. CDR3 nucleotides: TGTGCTAGCAGCCCGGACAGGGGTTCGGAGACCCAGTACTTC.

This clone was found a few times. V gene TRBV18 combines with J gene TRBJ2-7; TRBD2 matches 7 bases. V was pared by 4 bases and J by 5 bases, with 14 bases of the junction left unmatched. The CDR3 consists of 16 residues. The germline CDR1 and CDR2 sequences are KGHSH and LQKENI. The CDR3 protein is CASSLQRAGELHEQYF. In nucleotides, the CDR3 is TGTGCCAGCTCACTTCAAAGGGCGGGGGAGTTGCACGAGCAGTACTTC.

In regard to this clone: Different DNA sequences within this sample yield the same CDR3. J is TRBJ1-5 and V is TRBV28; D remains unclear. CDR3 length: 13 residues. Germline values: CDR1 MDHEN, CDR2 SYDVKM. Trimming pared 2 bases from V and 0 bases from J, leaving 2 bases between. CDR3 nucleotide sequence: TGTGCCAGCAGTTTAGTTAGCAATCAGCCCCAGCATTTT. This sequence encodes CASSLVSNQPQHF.

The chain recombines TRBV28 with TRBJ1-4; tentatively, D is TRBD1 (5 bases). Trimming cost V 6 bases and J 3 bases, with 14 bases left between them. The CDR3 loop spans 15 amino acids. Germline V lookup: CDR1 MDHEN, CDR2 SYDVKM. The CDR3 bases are TGTGCCAGCAGGGAGCAGGGTTTTGCTAATGAAAAACTGTTTTTT. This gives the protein CASREQGFANEKLFF.

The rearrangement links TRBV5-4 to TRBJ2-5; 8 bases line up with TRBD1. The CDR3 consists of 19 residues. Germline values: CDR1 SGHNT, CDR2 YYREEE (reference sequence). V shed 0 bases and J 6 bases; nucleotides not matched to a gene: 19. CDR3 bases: TGTGCCAGCAGCTTGGTGATTCACACACGGACAGGGCCTTGGCAGACCCAGTACTTC. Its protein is CASSLVIHTRTGPWQTQYF.

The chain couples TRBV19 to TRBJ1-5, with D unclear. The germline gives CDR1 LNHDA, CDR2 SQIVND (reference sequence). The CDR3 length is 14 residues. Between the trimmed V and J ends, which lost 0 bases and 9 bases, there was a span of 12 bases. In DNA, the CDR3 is TGTGCCAGTAGTATAGACTCCGGACTTGTGCCCCAGCATTTT. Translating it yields CASSIDSGLVPQHF.

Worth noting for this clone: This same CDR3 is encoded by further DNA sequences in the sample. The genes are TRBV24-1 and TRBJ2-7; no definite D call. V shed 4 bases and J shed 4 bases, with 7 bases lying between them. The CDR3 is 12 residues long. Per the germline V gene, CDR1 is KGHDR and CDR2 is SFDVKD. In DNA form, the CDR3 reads TGTGCCACCAGTGAAGACGGTTACGAGCAGTACTTC. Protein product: CATSEDGYEQYF.

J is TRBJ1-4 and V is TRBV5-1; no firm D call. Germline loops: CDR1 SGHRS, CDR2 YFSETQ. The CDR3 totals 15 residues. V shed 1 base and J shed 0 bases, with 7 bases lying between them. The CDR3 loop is CASSLSEATNEKLFF. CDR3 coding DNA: TGCGCCAGCAGCTTGTCTGAGGCAACTAATGAAAAACTGTTTTTT.

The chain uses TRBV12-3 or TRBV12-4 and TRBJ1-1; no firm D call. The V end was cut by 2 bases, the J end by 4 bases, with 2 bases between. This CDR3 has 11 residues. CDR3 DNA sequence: TGTGCCAGCAGTTTATTCACTGAAGCTTTCTTT. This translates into CASSLFTEAFF.

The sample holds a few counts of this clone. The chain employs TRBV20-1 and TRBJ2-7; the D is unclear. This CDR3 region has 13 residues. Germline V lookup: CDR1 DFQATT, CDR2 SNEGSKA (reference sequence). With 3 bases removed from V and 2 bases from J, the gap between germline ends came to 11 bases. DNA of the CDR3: TGCAGTGCTAGTCTTCTGGTGGCCTACGAGCAGTACTTC. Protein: CSASLLVAYEQYF.

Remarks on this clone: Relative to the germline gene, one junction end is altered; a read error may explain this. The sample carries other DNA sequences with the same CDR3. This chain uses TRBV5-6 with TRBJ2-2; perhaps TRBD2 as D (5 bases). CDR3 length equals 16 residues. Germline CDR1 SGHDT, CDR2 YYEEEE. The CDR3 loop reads CASSSPASHHTGELFF. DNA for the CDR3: TGTGCCAGCAGCTCGCCGGCCAGCCACCACACCGGGGAGTTGTTTTTT.

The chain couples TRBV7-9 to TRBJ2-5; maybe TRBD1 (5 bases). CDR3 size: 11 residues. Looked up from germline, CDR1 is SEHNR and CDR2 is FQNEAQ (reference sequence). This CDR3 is CAATDQETQYF. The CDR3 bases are TGTGCGGCGACAGATCAAGAGACCCAGTACTTC.